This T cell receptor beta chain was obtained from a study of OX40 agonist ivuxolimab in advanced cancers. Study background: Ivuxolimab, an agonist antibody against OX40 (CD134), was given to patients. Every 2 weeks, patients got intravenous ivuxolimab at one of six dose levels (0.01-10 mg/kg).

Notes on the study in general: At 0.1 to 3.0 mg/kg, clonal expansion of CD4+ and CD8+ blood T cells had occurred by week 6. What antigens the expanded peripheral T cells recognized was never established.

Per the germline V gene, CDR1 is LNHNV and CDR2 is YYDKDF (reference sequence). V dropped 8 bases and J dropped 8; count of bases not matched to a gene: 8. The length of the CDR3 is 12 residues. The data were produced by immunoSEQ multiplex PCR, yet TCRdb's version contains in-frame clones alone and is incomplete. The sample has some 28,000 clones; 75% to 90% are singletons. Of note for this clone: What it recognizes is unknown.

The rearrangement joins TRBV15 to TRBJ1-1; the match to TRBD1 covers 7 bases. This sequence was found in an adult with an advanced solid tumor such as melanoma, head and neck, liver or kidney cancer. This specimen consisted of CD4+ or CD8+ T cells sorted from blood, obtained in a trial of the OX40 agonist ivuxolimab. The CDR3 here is CATQGGRVEAFF. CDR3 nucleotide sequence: TGTGCCACCCAGGGGGGAAGGGTCGAAGCTTTCTTT.